This record looks at one T cell receptor (beta chain) sequence and its context. Its antigen is unknown. This specimen belongs to a study of T cell responses to AZD1222 COVID-19 vaccine. Study observations and caveats: Recipients of AZD1222 seropositive at baseline numbered only 5 to 7.

Generated by immunoSEQ multiplex PCR, the TCRdb table keeps only in-frame clones and is missing some. Of 150,000 to 200,000 clones in the sample, about 91% were seen once. Pooled samples include second doses given at about 4 or 12 weeks. The sequence derives from an adult who received the AZD1222 COVID-19 vaccine. This specimen was peripheral blood, taken 28 days after the second AZD1222 dose.

The CDR3 nucleotides read TGTGCCAGCAGCTTAAGTGGAACCGGGGAGCTGTTTTTT. Protein sequence: CASSLSGTGELFF. The rearrangement uses TRBV11-2 and TRBJ2-2; D is undetermined. Germline lookup yields CDR1 SGHAT and CDR2 FQNNGV. With 2 bases removed from V and 5 bases from J, the gap between germline ends came to 6 bases. CDR3 length equals 13 residues.